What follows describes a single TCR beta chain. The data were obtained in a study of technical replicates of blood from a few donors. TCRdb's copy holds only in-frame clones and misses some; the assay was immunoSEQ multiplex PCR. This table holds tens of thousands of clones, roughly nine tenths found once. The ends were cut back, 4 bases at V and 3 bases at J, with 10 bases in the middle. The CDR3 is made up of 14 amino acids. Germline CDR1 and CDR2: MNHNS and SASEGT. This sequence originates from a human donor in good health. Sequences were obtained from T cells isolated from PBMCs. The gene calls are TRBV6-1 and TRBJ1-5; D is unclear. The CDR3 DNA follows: TGTGCCAGCAGTGGATACAGTACCAATCAGCCCCAGCATTTT. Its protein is CASSGYSTNQPQHF.